Below, one T cell receptor beta chain is given with its context. This sample was included in a study of blood T cell repertoires in COVID-19. In the authors' workflow: Using reference gene primer amplification, nucleated cell counts were estimated. TCRdb's copy holds only in-frame clones and misses some; the assay was immunoSEQ multiplex PCR. V and J calls and clone size are those listed in that table; D and trimming were worked out from the DNA. This table has about 280,000 clones, around 90% appearing once. Across about two dozen US areas, participants ranged in age from about 18 to 100 years. This TCR came from a man aged 40-49 years who had been exposed to COVID-19. What was sequenced was PBMCs or T cells enriched from blood (not recorded which).

CDR3 residues: CADTIQRVRDEQYF. CDR3 nucleotide sequence: TGTGCCGACACAATCCAGCGGGTGCGAGACGAGCAGTACTTC. The chain couples TRBV24-1 to TRBJ2-7; possibly TRBD2 for D (6 bases). Germline assignment: CDR1 KGHDR and CDR2 SFDVKD. This CDR3 comprises 14 residues. V lost 12 bases and J 5 bases, leaving 22 bases between the germline ends.